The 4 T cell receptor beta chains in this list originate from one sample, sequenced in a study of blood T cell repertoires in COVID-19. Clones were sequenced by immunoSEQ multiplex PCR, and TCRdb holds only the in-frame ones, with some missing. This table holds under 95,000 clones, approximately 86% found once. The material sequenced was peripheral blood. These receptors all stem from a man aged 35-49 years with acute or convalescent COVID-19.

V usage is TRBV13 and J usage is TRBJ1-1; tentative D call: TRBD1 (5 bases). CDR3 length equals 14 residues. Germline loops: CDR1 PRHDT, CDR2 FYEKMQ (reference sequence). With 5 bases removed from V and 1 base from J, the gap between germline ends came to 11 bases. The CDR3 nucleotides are TGTGCCAGCAGCCAACTTGGGGCGAACACTGAAGCTTTCTTT. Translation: CASSQLGANTEAFF.

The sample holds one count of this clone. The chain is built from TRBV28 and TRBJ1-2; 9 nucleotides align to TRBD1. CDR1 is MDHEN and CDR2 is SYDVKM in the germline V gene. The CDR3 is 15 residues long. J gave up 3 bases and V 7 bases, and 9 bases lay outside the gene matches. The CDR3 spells CASTVTGGGDYGYTF. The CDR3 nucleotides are TGTGCCAGCACCGTAACAGGGGGCGGTGACTATGGCTACACCTTC.

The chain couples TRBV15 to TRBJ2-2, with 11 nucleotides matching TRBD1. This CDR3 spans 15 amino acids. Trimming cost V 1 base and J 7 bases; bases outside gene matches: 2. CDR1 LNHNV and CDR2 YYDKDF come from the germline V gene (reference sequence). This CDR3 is CATSRGTGGLGELFF. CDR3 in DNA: TGTGCCACCAGCAGAGGGACAGGGGGCCTCGGGGAGCTGTTTTTT.

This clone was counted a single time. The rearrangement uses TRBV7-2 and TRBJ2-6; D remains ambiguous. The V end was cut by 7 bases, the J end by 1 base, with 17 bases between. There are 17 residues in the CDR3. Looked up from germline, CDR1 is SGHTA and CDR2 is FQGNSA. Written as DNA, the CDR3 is TGTGCCAGCACCGCCGTCAGTCTGTTGTCTGGGGCCAACGTCCTGACTTTC. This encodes CASTAVSLLSGANVLTF.